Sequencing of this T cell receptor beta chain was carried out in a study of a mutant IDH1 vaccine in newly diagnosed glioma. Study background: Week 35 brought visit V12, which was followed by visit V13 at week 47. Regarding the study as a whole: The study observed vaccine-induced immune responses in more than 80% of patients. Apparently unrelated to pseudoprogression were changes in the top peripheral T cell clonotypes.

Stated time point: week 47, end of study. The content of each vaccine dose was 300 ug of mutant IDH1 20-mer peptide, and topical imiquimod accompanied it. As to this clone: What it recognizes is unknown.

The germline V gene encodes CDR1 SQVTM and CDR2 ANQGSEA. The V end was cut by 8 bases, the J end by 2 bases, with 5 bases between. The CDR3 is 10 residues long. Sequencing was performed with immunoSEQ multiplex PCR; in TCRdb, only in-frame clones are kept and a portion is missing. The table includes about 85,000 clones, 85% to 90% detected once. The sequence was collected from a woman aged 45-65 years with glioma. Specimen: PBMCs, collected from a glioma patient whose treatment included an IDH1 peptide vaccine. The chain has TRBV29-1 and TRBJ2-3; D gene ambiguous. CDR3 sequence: CSTNTDTQYF. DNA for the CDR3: TGCAGCACTAACACAGATACGCAGTATTTT.